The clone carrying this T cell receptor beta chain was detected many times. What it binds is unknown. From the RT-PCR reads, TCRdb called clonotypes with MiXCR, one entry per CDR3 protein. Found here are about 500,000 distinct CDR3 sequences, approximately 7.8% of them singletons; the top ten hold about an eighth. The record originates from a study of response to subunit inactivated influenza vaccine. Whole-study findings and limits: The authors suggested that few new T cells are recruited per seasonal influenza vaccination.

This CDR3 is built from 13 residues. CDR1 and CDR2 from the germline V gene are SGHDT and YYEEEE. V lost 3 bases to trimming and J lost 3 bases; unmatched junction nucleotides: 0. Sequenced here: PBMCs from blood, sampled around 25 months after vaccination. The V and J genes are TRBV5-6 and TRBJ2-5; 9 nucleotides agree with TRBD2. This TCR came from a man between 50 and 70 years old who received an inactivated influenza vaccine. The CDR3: CASSWTSEETQYF. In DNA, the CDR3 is TGTGCCAGCAGCTGGACTAGCGAAGAGACCCAGTACTTC. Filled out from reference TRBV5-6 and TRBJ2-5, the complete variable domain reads DAGVTQSPTHLIKTRGQQVTLRCSPKSGHDTVSWYQQALGQGPQFIFQYYEEEERQRGNFPDRFSGHQFPNYSSELNVNALLLGDSALYLCASSWTSEETQYFGPGTRLLVL.